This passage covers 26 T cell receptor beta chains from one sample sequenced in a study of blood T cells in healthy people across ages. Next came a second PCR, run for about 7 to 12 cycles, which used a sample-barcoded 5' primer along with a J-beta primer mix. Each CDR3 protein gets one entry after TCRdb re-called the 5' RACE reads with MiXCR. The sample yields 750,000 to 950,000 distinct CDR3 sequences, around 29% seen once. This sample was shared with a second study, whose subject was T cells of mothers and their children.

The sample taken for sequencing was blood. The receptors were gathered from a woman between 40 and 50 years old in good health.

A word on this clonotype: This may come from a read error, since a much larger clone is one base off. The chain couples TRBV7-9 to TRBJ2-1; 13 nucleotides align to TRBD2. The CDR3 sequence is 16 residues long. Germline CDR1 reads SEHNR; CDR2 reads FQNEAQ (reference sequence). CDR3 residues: CASSLARGLAGNERFF. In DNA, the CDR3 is TGTGCCAGCAGCTTAGCAAGGGGACTAGCGGGAAATGAGCGGTTCTTC.

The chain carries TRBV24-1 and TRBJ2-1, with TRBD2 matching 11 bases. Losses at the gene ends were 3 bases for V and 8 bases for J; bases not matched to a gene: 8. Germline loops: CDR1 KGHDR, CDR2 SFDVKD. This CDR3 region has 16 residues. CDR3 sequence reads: CATSDPGTSGADEQFF. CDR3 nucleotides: TGTGCCACCAGTGATCCCGGGACTAGCGGAGCCGATGAGCAGTTCTTC.

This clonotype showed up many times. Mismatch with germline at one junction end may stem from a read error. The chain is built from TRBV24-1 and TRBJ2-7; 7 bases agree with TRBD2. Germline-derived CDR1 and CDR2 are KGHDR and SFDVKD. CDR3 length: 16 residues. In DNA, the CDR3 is TGTGCCACCAGTGATTCGTTGTTCACCGGGGACTACGGGCAGTACTTC. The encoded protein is CATSDSLFTGDYGQYF.

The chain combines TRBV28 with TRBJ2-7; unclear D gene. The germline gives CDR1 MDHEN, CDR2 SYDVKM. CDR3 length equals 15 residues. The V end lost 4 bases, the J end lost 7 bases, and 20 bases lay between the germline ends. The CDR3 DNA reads TGTGCCAGCAGTTCCACCTTTTTGATTCTTCGTGAGCAGTACTTC. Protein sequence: CASSSTFLILREQYF.

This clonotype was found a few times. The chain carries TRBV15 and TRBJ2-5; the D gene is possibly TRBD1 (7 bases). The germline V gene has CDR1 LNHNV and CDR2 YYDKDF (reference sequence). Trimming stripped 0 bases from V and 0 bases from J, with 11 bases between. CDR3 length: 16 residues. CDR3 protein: CATSREPGGYQETQYF. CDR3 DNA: TGTGCCACCAGCAGAGAACCAGGGGGGTACCAAGAGACCCAGTACTTC.

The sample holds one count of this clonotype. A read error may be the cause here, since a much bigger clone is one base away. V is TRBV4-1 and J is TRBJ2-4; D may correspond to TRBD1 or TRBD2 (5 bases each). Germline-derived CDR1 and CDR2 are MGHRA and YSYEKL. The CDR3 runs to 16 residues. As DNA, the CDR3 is TGCGCCAGCAGCACTGTTGTGGGGCGGGCCAAAGACATTCAGTACTTC. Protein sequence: CASSTVVGRAKDIQYF.

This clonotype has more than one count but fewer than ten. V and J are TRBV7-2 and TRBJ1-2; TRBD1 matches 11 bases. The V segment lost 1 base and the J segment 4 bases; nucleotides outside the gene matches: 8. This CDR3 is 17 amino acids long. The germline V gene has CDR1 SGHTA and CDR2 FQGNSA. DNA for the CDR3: TGTGCCAGCAGCTTAGGAGGGACAGGGGGTCGGAGCTATGGCTACACCTTC. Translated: CASSLGGTGGRSYGYTF. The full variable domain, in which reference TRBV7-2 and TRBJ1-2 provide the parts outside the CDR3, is GAGVSQSPSNKVTEKGKDVELRCDPISGHTALYWYRQSLGQGLEFLIYFQGNSAPDKSGLPSDRFSAERTGGSVSTLTIQRTQQEDSAVYLCASSLGGTGGRSYGYTFGSGTRLTVV.

The CDR3 spells CASSPPGQGAPYEQYF. The CDR3 DNA follows: TGTGCCAGCAGTCCGCCGGGACAGGGGGCCCCCTACGAGCAGTACTTC. This chain links TRBV28 with TRBJ2-7; 12 positions agree with TRBD1. The CDR3 consists of 16 residues. Germline lookup yields CDR1 MDHEN and CDR2 SYDVKM. Trimming at V came to 5 bases and at J to 2 bases, leaving 7 bases not matched to a gene.

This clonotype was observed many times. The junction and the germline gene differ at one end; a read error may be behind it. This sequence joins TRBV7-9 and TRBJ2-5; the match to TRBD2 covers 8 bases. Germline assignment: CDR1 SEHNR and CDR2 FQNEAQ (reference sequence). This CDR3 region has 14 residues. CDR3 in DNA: TGTGCCAGCAGTTTAGCCCGGGGGGGAGAGACCCAGTACTTC. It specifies CASSLARGGETQYF.

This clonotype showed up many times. CDR3 residues: CASSLGLYQETQYF. CDR3 sequence (DNA): TGTGCCAGCAGTCTCGGACTCTACCAAGAGACCCAGTACTTC. The chain is built from TRBV12-3 or TRBV12-4 and TRBJ2-5; possible D gene TRBD2, 5 bases. V was clipped by 5 bases and J by 0 bases, with 10 bases between them. This CDR3 has 14 amino acids.

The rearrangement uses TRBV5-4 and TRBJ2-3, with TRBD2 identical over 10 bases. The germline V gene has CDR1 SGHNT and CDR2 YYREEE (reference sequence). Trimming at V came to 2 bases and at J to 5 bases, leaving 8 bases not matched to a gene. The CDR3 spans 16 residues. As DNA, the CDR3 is TGTGCCAGCAGCTTCCCCAGCGGGGGGGTGGGAGATACGCAGTATTTT. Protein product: CASSFPSGGVGDTQYF.

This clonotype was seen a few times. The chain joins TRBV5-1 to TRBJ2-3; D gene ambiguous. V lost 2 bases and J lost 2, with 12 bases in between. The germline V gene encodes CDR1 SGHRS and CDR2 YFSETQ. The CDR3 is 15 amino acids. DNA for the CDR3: TGCGCCAGCAGCTTCGGTCGGTCGGACACAGATACGCAGTATTTT. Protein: CASSFGRSDTDTQYF. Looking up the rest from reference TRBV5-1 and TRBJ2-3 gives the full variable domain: KAGVTQTPRYLIKTRGQQVTLSCSPISGHRSVSWYQQTPGQGLQFLFEYFSETQRNKGNFPGRFSGRQFSNSRSEMNVSTLELGDSALYLCASSFGRSDTDTQYFGPGTRLTVL.

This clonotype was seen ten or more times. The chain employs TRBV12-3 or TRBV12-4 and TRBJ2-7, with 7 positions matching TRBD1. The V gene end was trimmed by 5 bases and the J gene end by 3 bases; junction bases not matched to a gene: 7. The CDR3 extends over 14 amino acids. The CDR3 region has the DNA TGTGCCAGCAGTGAACAGGGGAAGGGCTACGAGCAGTACTTC. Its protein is CASSEQGKGYEQYF.

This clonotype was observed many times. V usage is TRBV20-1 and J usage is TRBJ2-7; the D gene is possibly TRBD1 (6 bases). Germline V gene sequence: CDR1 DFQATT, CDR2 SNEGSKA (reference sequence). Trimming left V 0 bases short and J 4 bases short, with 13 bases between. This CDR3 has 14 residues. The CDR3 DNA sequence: TGCAGTGCTAGAGATTTTGACAGGAGTTACGAGCAGTACTTC. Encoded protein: CSARDFDRSYEQYF.

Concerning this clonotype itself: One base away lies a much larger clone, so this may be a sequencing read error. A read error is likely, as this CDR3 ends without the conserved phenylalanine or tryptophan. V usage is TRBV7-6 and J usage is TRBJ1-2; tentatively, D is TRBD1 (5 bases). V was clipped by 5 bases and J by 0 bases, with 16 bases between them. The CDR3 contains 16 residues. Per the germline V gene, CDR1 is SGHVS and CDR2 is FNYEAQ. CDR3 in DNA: TGTGCCAGCAGCCCGACTCGTGGCAGGGCTAACTATGGCTACACCCTC. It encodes CASSPTRGRANYGYTL.

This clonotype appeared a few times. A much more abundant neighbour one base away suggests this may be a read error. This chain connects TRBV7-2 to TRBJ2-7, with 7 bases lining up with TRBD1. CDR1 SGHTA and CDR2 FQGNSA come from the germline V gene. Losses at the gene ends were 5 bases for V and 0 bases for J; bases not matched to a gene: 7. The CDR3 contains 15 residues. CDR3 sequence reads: CTSSRTGQSSYEQYF. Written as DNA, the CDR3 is TGTACCAGCAGCAGGACAGGTCAAAGCTCCTACGAGCAGTACTTC.

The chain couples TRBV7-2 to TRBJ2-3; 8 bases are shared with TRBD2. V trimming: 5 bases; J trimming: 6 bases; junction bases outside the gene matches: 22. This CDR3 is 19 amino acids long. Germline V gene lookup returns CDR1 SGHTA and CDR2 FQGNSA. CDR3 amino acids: CASSPGNRAGVRRGDTQYF. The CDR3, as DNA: TGTGCCAGCAGCCCCGGGAATAGAGCGGGGGTCCGACGGGGGGATACGCAGTATTTT.

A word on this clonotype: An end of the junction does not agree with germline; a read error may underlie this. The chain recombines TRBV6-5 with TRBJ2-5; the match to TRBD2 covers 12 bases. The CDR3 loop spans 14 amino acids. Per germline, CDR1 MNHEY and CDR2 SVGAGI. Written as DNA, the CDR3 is TGTGCCGGCAGAGGACTAGCGGGAAGAGAGACCCAGTACTTC. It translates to CAGRGLAGRETQYF.

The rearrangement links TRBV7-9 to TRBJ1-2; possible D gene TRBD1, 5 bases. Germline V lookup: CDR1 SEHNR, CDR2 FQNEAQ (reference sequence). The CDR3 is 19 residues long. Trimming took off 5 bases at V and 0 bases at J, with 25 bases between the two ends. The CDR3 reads CASSPRGQGVGDPNYGYTF. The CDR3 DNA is TGTGCCAGCAGCCCTCGTGGGCAGGGCGTGGGGGATCCTAACTATGGCTACACCTTC.

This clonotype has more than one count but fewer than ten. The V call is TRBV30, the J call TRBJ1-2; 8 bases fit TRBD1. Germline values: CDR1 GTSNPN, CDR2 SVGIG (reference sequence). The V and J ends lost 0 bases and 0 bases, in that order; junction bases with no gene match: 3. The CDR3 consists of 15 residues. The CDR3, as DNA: TGTGCCTGGAGTGTAATGGACAGGGCTAACTATGGCTACACCTTC. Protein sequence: CAWSVMDRANYGYTF.

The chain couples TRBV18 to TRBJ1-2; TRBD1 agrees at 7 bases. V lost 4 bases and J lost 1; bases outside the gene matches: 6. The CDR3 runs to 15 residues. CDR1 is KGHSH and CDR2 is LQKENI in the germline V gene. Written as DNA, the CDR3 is TGTGCCAGCTCACAGGACAGGAACTTTAACTATGGCTACACCTTC. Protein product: CASSQDRNFNYGYTF.

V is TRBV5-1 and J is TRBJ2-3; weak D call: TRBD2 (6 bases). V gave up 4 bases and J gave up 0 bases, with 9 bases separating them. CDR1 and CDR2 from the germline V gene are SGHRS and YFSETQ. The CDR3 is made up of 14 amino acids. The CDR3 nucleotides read TGCGCCAGCAGCCAAAGCGGGAGCACAGATACGCAGTATTTT. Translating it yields CASSQSGSTDTQYF.

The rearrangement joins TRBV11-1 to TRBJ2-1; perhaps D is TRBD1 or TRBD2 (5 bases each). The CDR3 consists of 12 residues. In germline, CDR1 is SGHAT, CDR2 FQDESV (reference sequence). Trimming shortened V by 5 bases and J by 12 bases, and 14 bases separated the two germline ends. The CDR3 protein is CASSRLLGVQFF. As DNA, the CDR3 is TGTGCCAGCAGCCGATTGTTGGGGGTGCAGTTCTTC.

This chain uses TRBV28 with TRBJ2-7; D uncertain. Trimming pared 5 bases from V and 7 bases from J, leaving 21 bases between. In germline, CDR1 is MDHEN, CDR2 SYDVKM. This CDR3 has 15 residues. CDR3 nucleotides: TGTGCCAGCAGTCCCACACTAAGCTCCTACAATGAGCAGTACTTC. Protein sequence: CASSPTLSSYNEQYF.

The CDR3 here is CAGDGDYGYTF. CDR3 sequence (DNA): TGTGCCGGTGACGGAGACTATGGCTACACCTTC. This chain uses TRBV30 with TRBJ1-2, with D uncertain. Germline CDR1 reads GTSNPN; CDR2 reads SVGIG (reference sequence). CDR3 size: 11 residues. V lost 8 bases and J 3 bases, leaving 10 bases between the germline ends.

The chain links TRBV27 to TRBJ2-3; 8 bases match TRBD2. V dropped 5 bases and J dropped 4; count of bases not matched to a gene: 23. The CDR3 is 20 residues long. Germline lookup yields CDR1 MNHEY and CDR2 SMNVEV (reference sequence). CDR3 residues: CASSLSLGRGRLSLADTQYF. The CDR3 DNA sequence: TGTGCCAGCAGTCTCTCCCTCGGGAGGGGACGCTTATCCCTAGCAGATACGCAGTATTTT.